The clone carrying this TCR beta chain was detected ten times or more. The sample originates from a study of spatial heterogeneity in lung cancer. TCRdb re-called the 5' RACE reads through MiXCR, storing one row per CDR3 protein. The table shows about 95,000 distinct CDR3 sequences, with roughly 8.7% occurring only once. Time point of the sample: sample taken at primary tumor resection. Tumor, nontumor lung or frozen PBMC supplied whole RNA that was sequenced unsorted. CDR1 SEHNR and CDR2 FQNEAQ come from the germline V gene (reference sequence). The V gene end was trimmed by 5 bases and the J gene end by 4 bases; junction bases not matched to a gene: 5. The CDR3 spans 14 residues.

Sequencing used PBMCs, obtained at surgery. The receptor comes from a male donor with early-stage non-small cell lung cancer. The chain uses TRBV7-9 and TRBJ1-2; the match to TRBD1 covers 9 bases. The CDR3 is CASSLLDRGYGYTF. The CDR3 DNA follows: TGTGCCAGCAGCCTTCTGGACAGGGGCTATGGCTACACCTTC.